This T cell receptor (beta chain) was found in a study of T cell changes during pregnancy in multiple sclerosis. The CDR3 has 18 amino acids. The germline V gene has CDR1 LNHDA and CDR2 SQIVND (reference sequence). Trimming removed 6 bases from V and 3 bases from J; junction bases left unmatched: 14. Profiled with immunoSEQ multiplex PCR; TCRdb holds only in-frame clones, not every one. The sample includes some 54,000 clones, 93% of them seen just once. The receptor's source is a female donor with multiple sclerosis, enrolled in a pregnancy study. The gene calls are TRBV19 and TRBJ1-3, with TRBD1 identical over 10 bases. The source was peripheral blood, collected after pregnancy. For the CDR3, the DNA is TGTGCCAGTAGACCGGGACAGGGGAGGTTTATACGTGGAAACACCATATATTTT. Protein sequence: CASRPGQGRFIRGNTIYF.